This T cell receptor (beta chain) was profiled in a study of cytomegalovirus exposure and HLA in healthy donors. This clone was found many times. Its cognate antigen is unknown. Primers included in the PCR were 60 Vbeta and 13 Jbeta primers. TCRdb's copy holds only in-frame clones and misses some; the assay was immunoSEQ multiplex PCR. The sample gives 150,000 to 200,000 clones, 60% to 80% of which show up once; almost 6.5% is in the top ten. Study-wide findings and caveats: TRBV6-2, TRBV6-3 and other indistinguishable V segments were excluded.

The CDR3 length is 15 residues. Germline V gene sequence: CDR1 LNHDA, CDR2 SQIVND (reference sequence). The V end lost 3 bases, the J end lost 1 base, and 9 bases lay between the germline ends. This clonotype was sampled from a man aged 35 to 55 in good health and CMV-seropositive. The V gene is TRBV19, the J gene TRBJ2-2; D perhaps matches TRBD1 (5 bases). Sequenced sample: PBMCs. CDR3 nucleotide sequence: TGTGCCAGTAGTATCTGGGGCGAGAACACCGGGGAGCTGTTTTTT. The encoded protein is CASSIWGENTGELFF.